The T cell receptor (beta chain) under discussion was sequenced for a study of T cell responses to AZD1222 COVID-19 vaccine. Study background: Pooling covered second doses at about 4 or about 12 weeks.

TCRdb keeps only in-frame clones here, not all; method: immunoSEQ multiplex PCR. The sample yields some 64,000 clones, 76% seen once. As concerns this clone: What it binds is not known.

This CDR3 is 12 amino acids long. The germline CDR1 and CDR2 sequences are GTSNPN and SVGIG (reference sequence). V was pared by 4 bases and J by 5 bases, with 11 bases between. Study-level findings and limits: Reportedly, nearly half the spike-specific TCRs target unmutated variant regions. It should be noted that donors were predominantly white British and more often female, and clonal diversity was possibly underestimated. Spike-specific TCR breadth rose after two AZD1222 doses, and depth rose as well.

The rearrangement links TRBV30 to TRBJ2-5; D not resolved. The sample was peripheral blood, taken on day 0 of AZD1222 vaccination. The source of this sequence is an adult in good health. DNA of the CDR3: TGTGCCTGGAATCTAGGGATTGAGACCCAGTACTTC. Its translation is CAWNLGIETQYF.